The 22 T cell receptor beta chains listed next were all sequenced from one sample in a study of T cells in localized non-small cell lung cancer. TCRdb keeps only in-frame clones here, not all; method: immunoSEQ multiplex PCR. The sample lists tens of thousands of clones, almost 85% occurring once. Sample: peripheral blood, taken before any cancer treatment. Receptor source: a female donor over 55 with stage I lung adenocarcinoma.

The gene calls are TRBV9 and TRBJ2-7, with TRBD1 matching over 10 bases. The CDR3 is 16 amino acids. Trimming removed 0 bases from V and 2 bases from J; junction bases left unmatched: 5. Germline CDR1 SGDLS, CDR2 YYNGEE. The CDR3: CASSVDGGQGTYEQYF. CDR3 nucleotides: TGTGCCAGCAGCGTAGATGGGGGACAGGGGACCTACGAGCAGTACTTC.

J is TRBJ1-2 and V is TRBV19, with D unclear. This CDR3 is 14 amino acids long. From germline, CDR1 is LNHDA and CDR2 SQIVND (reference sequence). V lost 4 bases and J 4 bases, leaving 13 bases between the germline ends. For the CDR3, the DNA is TGTGCCAGTAGTAGGGCGCTCGGGCCCTATGGCTACACCTTC. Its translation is CASSRALGPYGYTF.

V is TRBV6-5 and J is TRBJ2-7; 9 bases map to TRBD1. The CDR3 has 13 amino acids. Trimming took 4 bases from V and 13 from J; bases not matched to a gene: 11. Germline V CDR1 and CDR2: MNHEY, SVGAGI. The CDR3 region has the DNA TGTGCCAGCAGTTCCATTCCGGGACAGGGCTACTACTTC. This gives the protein CASSSIPGQGYYF.

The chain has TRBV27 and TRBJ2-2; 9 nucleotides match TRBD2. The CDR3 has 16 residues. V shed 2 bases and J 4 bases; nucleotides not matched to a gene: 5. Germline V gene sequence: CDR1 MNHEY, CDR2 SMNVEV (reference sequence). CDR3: CASSLMASGITGELFF. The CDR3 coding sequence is TGTGCCAGCAGTTTAATGGCTAGCGGGATCACCGGGGAGCTGTTTTTT.

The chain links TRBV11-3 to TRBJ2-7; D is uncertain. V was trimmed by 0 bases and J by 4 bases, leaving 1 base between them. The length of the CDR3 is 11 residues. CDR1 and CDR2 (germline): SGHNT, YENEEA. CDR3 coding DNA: TGTGCCAGCAGCTTAGATTACGAGCAGTACTTC. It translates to CASSLDYEQYF.

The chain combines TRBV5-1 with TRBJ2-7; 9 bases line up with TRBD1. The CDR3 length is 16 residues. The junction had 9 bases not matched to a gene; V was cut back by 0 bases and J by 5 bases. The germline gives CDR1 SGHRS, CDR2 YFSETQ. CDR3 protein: CASSLAEGQGLDEQYF. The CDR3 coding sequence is TGCGCCAGCAGCTTGGCCGAGGGACAGGGCCTCGACGAGCAGTACTTC.

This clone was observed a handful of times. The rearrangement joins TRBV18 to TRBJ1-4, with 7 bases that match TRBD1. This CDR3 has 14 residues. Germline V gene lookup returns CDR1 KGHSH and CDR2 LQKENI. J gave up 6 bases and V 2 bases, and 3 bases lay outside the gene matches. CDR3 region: CASSPDRADEKLFF. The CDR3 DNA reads TGTGCCAGCTCACCAGACAGGGCAGATGAAAAACTGTTTTTT.

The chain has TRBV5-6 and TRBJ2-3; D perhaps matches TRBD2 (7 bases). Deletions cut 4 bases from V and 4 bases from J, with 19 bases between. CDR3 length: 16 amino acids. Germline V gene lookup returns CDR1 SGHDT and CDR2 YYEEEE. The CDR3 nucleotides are TGTGCCAGCAGCGCACGCCTCGCGGGGGCGGCAGATACGCAGTATTTT. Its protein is CASSARLAGAADTQYF.

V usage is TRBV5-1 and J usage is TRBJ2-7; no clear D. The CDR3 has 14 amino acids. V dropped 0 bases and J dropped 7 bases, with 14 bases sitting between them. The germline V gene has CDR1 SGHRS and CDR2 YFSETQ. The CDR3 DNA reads TGCGCCAGCAGCTTGGAGGCCAGCTTGATGGAGCAGTACTTC. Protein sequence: CASSLEASLMEQYF.

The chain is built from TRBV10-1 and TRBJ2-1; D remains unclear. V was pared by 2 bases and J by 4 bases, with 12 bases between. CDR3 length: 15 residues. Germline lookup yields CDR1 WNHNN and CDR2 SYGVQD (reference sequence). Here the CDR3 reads CASSERTALYNEQFF. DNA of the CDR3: TGCGCCAGCAGTGAGAGGACGGCCCTATACAATGAGCAGTTCTTC.

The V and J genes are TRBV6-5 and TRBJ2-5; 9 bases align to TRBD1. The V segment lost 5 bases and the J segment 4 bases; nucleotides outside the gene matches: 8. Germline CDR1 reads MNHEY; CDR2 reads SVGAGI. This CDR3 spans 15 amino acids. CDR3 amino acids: CASSKPGTGRETQYF. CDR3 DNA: TGTGCCAGCAGTAAACCCGGGACAGGGAGAGAGACCCAGTACTTC.

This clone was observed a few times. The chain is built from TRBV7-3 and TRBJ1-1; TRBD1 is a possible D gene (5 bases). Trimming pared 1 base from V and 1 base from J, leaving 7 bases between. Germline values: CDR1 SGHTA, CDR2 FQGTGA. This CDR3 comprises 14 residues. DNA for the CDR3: TGTGCCAGCAGCTTAAGGCAGGGGAACACTGAAGCTTTCTTT. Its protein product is CASSLRQGNTEAFF.

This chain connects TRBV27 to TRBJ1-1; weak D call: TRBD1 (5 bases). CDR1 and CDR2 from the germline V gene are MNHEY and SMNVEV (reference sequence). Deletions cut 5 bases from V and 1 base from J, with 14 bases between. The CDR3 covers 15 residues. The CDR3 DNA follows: TGTGCCAGCAGTCCAAGGCCAGGGAGGAACACTGAAGCTTTCTTT. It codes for CASSPRPGRNTEAFF.

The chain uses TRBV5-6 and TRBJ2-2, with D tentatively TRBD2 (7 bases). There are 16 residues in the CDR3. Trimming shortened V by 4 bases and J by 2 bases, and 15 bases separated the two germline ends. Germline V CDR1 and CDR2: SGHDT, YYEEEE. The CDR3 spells CASSEIGGLNTGELFF. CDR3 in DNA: TGTGCCAGCAGCGAAATCGGGGGGCTCAACACCGGGGAGCTGTTTTTT.

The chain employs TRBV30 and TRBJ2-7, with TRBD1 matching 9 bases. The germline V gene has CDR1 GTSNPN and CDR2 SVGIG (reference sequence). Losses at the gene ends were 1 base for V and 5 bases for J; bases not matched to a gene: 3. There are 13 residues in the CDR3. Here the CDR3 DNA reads TGTGCCTGGAGTGGACAGGGGGTAAACGAGCAGTACTTC. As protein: CAWSGQGVNEQYF.

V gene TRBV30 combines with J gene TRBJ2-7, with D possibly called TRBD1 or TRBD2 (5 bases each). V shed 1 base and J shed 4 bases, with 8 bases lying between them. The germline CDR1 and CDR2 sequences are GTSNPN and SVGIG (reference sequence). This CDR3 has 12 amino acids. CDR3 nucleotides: TGTGCCTGGAGTGAAGAGGGGTACGAGCAGTACTTC. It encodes CAWSEEGYEQYF.

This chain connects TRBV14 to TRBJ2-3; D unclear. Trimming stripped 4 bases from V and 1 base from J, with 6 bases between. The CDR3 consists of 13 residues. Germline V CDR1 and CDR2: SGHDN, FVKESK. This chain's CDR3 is CASSLQGTDTQYF. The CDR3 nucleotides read TGTGCCAGCAGCCTCCAGGGCACAGATACGCAGTATTTT.

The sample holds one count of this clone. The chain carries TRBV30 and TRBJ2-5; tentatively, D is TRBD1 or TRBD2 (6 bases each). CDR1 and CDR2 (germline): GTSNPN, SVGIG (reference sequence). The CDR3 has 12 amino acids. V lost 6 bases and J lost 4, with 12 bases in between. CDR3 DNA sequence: TGTGCCTGCAAACAGGGAGGAGAGACCCAGTACTTC. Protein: CACKQGGETQYF.

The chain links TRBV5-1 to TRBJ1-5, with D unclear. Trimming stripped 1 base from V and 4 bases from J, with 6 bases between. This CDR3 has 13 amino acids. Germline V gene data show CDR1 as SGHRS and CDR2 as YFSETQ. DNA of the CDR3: TGCGCCAGCAGCTTGTTCTCGAATCAGCCCCAGCATTTT. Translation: CASSLFSNQPQHF.

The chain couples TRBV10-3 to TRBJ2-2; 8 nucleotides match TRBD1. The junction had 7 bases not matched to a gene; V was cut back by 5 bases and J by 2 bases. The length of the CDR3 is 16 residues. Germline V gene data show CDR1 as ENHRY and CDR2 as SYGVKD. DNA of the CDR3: TGTGCCATCAGTCAACGGACAGGGACCAACACCGGGGAGCTGTTTTTT. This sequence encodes CAISQRTGTNTGELFF.

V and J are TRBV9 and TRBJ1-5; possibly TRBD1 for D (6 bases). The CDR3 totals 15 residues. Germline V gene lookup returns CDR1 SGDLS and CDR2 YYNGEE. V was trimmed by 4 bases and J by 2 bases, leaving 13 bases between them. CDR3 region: CASSPHPGGNQPQHF. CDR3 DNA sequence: TGTGCCAGCAGCCCCCACCCAGGGGGCAATCAGCCCCAGCATTTT.

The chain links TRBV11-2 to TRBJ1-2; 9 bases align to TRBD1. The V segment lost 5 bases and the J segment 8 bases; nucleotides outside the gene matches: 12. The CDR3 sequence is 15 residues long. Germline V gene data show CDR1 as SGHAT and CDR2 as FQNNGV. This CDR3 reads CASSPDWDRVEGYTF. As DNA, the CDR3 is TGTGCCAGCAGCCCTGATTGGGACAGGGTAGAGGGCTACACCTTC.